The rows below give T cell receptor beta chains drawn from one sample of a study of T-cell reconstitution after alpha-beta-depleted transplantation in children. From the PCR reads, TCRdb called clonotypes with MiXCR, one entry per CDR3 protein. The table records around 360,000 distinct CDR3 sequences, 10% of them present only once. The input for sequencing was PBMCs from the stem cell graft donor, taken from the stem cell graft. The receptors were gathered from a human donor who donated a stem cell graft to a child with acute lymphoblastic leukemia. Each CDR3 is given with its conserved first and last residue. The order of the fields is clone size, D gene, J gene, V gene, CDR3 DNA, CDR3 protein. A D gene is named only where the DNA matches it firmly. Clone sizes are given selectively: once, few, many, or a class where the clone is expanded.

abundance: many; d_gene: -; j_gene: TRBJ2-5; v_gene: TRBV11-2; CDR3nt: TGTGCCAGCACCTTAGGGGTAGAGGGATTTGAGACCCAGTACTTC; CDR3aa: CASTLGVEGFETQYF
abundance: -; d_gene: -; j_gene: TRBJ1-1; v_gene: TRBV3-1; CDR3nt: TGTGCCAGCAGCCATGCTGGGAACAGGAACACTGAAGCTTTCTTT; CDR3aa: CASSHAGNRNTEAFF
abundance: few; d_gene: TRBD2; j_gene: TRBJ2-1; v_gene: TRBV20-1; CDR3nt: TGCAGTGCTAGTTCAGGACTAGCGCCCAAAGGGGAGTTCTTC; CDR3aa: CSASSGLAPKGEFF
abundance: -; d_gene: -; j_gene: TRBJ1-1; v_gene: TRBV7-2; CDR3nt: TGTGCCAGCAGCCGTGTATGGGAGGACACTGAAGCTTTCTTT; CDR3aa: CASSRVWEDTEAFF
abundance: many; d_gene: TRBD2; j_gene: TRBJ2-3; v_gene: TRBV27; CDR3nt: TGTGCCAGCAGCCCAACCTCCCCGCTAGCGGGTTTAAGACGCACAGATACGCAGTATTTT; CDR3aa: CASSPTSPLAGLRRTDTQYF
abundance: few; d_gene: -; j_gene: TRBJ1-5; v_gene: TRBV4-3; CDR3nt: TGCGCCAGCAGCCAAGATAGATATCAGCCCCAGCATTTT; CDR3aa: CASSQDRYQPQHF
abundance: -; d_gene: -; j_gene: TRBJ2-3; v_gene: TRBV5-1; CDR3nt: TGCGCCAGCAGCTTGGGATCACCAAGACTTACTATCACAGATACGCAGTATTTT; CDR3aa: CASSLGSPRLTITDTQYF
abundance: -; d_gene: -; j_gene: TRBJ1-2; v_gene: TRBV4-1; CDR3nt: TGCGCCAGCAGCCAAGACGCCCGGACGGTCTATGGCTACACCTTC; CDR3aa: CASSQDARTVYGYTF
abundance: -; d_gene: TRBD2; j_gene: TRBJ2-3; v_gene: TRBV12-3/TRBV12-4; CDR3nt: TGTGCCAGCAGCCCTGGACTAGCGATCCTTCTAGATACGCAGTATTTT; CDR3aa: CASSPGLAILLDTQYF
abundance: -; d_gene: -; j_gene: TRBJ2-5; v_gene: TRBV28; CDR3nt: TGTGCCAGCAGTTCTGTGGAGGGAGAGACCCAGTACTTC; CDR3aa: CASSSVEGETQYF
abundance: -; d_gene: -; j_gene: TRBJ2-1; v_gene: TRBV3-1; CDR3nt: TGTGCCAGCAGCCGTTCGGCTGGAAGCTACAATGAGCAGTTCTTC; CDR3aa: CASSRSAGSYNEQFF
abundance: -; d_gene: -; j_gene: TRBJ2-1; v_gene: TRBV11-3; CDR3nt: TGTGCCAGCAGCTTAGGAGGGGCGCGGAGCAATGAGCAGTTCTTC; CDR3aa: CASSLGGARSNEQFF
abundance: few; d_gene: TRBD1; j_gene: TRBJ1-5; v_gene: TRBV5-6; CDR3nt: TGTGCCAGCAGCCAGGGGGCGAAAGTCAATCAGCCCCAGCATTTT; CDR3aa: CASSQGAKVNQPQHF
abundance: -; d_gene: TRBD1; j_gene: TRBJ2-3; v_gene: TRBV28; CDR3nt: TGTGCCAGCAGCCCACGACAGGGGCCAAAAACGGGGGATACGCAGTATTTT; CDR3aa: CASSPRQGPKTGDTQYF
abundance: -; d_gene: TRBD2; j_gene: TRBJ2-2; v_gene: TRBV7-3; CDR3nt: TGTGCCAGCAGCCACGGACTAGTTCCTAACACCGGGGAGCTGTTTTTT; CDR3aa: CASSHGLVPNTGELFF
abundance: -; d_gene: TRBD2; j_gene: TRBJ2-4; v_gene: TRBV5-1; CDR3nt: TGCGCCAGCGGCCGGGAGGGTAGGGGCATTCAGTACTTC; CDR3aa: CASGREGRGIQYF
abundance: many; d_gene: -; j_gene: TRBJ1-1; v_gene: TRBV7-9; CDR3nt: TGTGCCAGCAGCTTAGTCGCCACTGAAGCTTTCTTT; CDR3aa: CASSLVATEAFF
abundance: -; d_gene: -; j_gene: TRBJ2-2; v_gene: TRBV20-1; CDR3nt: TGCAGTGCTAGAAGGGGACTCCTTAACACCGGGGAGCTGTTTTTT; CDR3aa: CSARRGLLNTGELFF
abundance: many; d_gene: TRBD1; j_gene: TRBJ2-7; v_gene: TRBV4-3; CDR3nt: TGCGCCAGCAGCTCCCGGACAGGGGGGAGCTACGAGCAGTACTTC; CDR3aa: CASSSRTGGSYEQYF
abundance: few; d_gene: -; j_gene: TRBJ2-7; v_gene: TRBV20-1; CDR3nt: TGCAGTGCTCCGCCGATGGGGGATGGTAGCGACGAGCAGTACTTC; CDR3aa: CSAPPMGDGSDEQYF
abundance: few; d_gene: -; j_gene: TRBJ2-2; v_gene: TRBV6-2/TRBV6-3; CDR3nt: TGTGCCAGCAGCCCCATTGTACCAGAGGCCGGGGAGCTGTTTTTT; CDR3aa: CASSPIVPEAGELFF
abundance: -; d_gene: -; j_gene: TRBJ1-1; v_gene: TRBV5-6; CDR3nt: TGTGCCAGCAGCCCCTTAGAGGGGGTAACTTCCACTGAAGCTTTCTTT; CDR3aa: CASSPLEGVTSTEAFF
abundance: few; d_gene: TRBD2; j_gene: TRBJ2-3; v_gene: TRBV5-1; CDR3nt: TGCGCCAGCAGCCCCGCCCTGGCGGGAGGCACAGATACGCAGTATTTT; CDR3aa: CASSPALAGGTDTQYF
abundance: few; d_gene: TRBD1; j_gene: TRBJ2-5; v_gene: TRBV20-1; CDR3nt: TGCAGTGCTAGTTACAGGGGGCAAGAGACCCAGTACTTC; CDR3aa: CSASYRGQETQYF
abundance: many; d_gene: TRBD1; j_gene: TRBJ1-6; v_gene: TRBV27; CDR3nt: TGTGCCAGCAGGACAGGGGGTTCACCCCTCCACTTT; CDR3aa: CASRTGGSPLHF
abundance: few; d_gene: TRBD1; j_gene: TRBJ2-7; v_gene: TRBV7-2; CDR3nt: TGTGCCAGCAGCCGGACAGGGGCTGTCTACGAGCAGTACTTC; CDR3aa: CASSRTGAVYEQYF